Below are 17 T cell receptor beta chains sequenced from a single sample in a study of T cell changes during pregnancy in multiple sclerosis. TCRdb's copy holds only in-frame clones and misses some; the assay was immunoSEQ multiplex PCR. The data contain just over 60,000 clones, about nine tenths of them singletons. The sequences come from peripheral blood, collected in the second trimester of pregnancy. These receptors were collected from a female donor in good health, enrolled as a control in a pregnancy study.

The CDR3 sequence: CASSYRGFNQPQHF. In DNA, the CDR3 is TGTGCCAGCAGTTACAGGGGTTTCAATCAGCCCCAGCATTTT. The chain has TRBV2 and TRBJ1-5, with 7 bases lining up with TRBD1. Germline V gives CDR1 SNHLY, CDR2 FYNNEI. This CDR3 has 14 amino acids. Trimming took 5 bases from V and 3 from J; bases not matched to a gene: 4.

The rearrangement joins TRBV7-2 to TRBJ2-2; D call uncertain. Looked up from germline, CDR1 is SGHTA and CDR2 is FQGNSA. Trimming shortened V by 3 bases and J by 0 bases, and 5 bases separated the two germline ends. The CDR3 totals 14 residues. The CDR3 loop reads CASSFMSNTGELFF. In DNA, the CDR3 is TGTGCCAGCAGCTTTATGTCGAACACCGGGGAGCTGTTTTTT.

The chain joins TRBV7-9 to TRBJ2-7; 10 nucleotides line up with TRBD1. The germline gives CDR1 SEHNR, CDR2 FQNEAQ (reference sequence). V was pared by 4 bases and J by 3 bases, with 3 bases of the junction left unmatched. This CDR3 has 14 residues. As DNA, the CDR3 is TGTGCCAGCAGCTGGACAGGGGGAGTCTACGAGCAGTACTTC. Amino acid sequence: CASSWTGGVYEQYF. Full variable domain (remainder filled in from reference TRBV7-9 and TRBJ2-7): DTGVSQNPRHKITKRGQNVTFRCDPISEHNRLYWYRQTLGQGPEFLTYFQNEAQLEKSRLLSDRFSAERPKGSFSTLEIQRTEQGDSAMYLCASSWTGGVYEQYFGPGTRLTVT.

The rearrangement links TRBV2 to TRBJ2-3, with D tentatively TRBD2 (6 bases). Germline assignment: CDR1 SNHLY and CDR2 FYNNEI. The CDR3 covers 14 residues. Deletions cut 5 bases from V and 0 bases from J, with 9 bases between. CDR3 amino acids: CASSPGLSTDTQYF. The CDR3 bases are TGTGCCAGCAGTCCCGGACTAAGCACAGATACGCAGTATTTT.

J is TRBJ2-7 and V is TRBV11-2; 8 positions agree with TRBD2. The V and J ends lost 6 bases and 5 bases, in that order; junction bases with no gene match: 12. This CDR3 comprises 15 residues. CDR1 and CDR2 from the germline V gene are SGHAT and FQNNGV. The DNA for the CDR3 is TGTGCCAGCAGACCCCCTGGCGGGAGGTGGGACGAGCAGTACTTC. It translates to CASRPPGGRWDEQYF.

This clone has only a few counts. This chain connects TRBV7-9 to TRBJ1-5; D might be TRBD1 (5 bases). CDR1 and CDR2 from the germline V gene are SEHNR and FQNEAQ (reference sequence). CDR3 length: 12 amino acids. Trimming left V 7 bases short and J 5 bases short, with 9 bases between. The DNA of the CDR3 is TGTGCCAGCACCAAAGGGGATCAGCCCCAGCATTTT. Translation: CASTKGDQPQHF.

V is TRBV30 and J is TRBJ2-6; 7 nucleotides line up with TRBD2. The CDR3 is made up of 15 amino acids. Germline V CDR1 and CDR2: GTSNPN, SVGIG (reference sequence). Trimming at V came to 5 bases and at J to 1 base, leaving 5 bases not matched to a gene. This CDR3 reads CAWAGRGSGANVLTF. The CDR3 DNA is TGTGCCTGGGCGGGGAGGGGTTCTGGGGCCAACGTCCTGACTTTC.

V usage is TRBV5-5 and J usage is TRBJ1-5, with D uncertain. Germline V gives CDR1 SGHKS, CDR2 YYEKEE (reference sequence). Trimming pared 1 base from V and 5 bases from J, leaving 4 bases between. CDR3 length: 12 residues. The DNA of the CDR3 is TGTGCCAGCAGCTTGTCCGATCAGCCCCAGCATTTT. Its translation is CASSLSDQPQHF. The complete variable domain, with remaining parts taken from reference TRBV5-5 and TRBJ1-5, reads DAGVTQSPTHLIKTRGQQVTLRCSPISGHKSVSWYQQVLGQGPQFIFQYYEKEERGRGNFPDRFSARQFPNYSSELNVNALLLGDSALYLCASSLSDQPQHFGDGTRLSIL.

Concerning this clone: This sample includes further DNA sequences coding for the same CDR3. V and J are TRBV7-2 and TRBJ1-5; weak D call: TRBD1 (5 bases). The CDR3 contains 14 residues. Germline V gene lookup returns CDR1 SGHTA and CDR2 FQGNSA. V was clipped by 1 base and J by 7 bases, with 11 bases between them. The DNA of the CDR3 is TGTGCCAGCAGCTTAGGGCAGGGAGGACAGCCCCAGCATTTT. Protein sequence: CASSLGQGGQPQHF.

This CDR3 is CASSLQVDAGSGNTIYF. The CDR3 coding sequence is TGTGCCAGCAGCCTCCAGGTTGATGCCGGCTCTGGAAACACCATATATTTT. This sequence joins TRBV5-6 and TRBJ1-3, with D unclear. Germline V lookup: CDR1 SGHDT, CDR2 YYEEEE. The ends were cut back, 4 bases at V and 0 bases at J, with 17 bases in the middle. The CDR3 totals 17 residues.

This clone was counted once. The V call is TRBV9, the J call TRBJ1-2; D might be TRBD1 (5 bases). Germline CDR1 and CDR2: SGDLS and YYNGEE. Trimming stripped 1 base from V and 5 bases from J, with 24 bases between. CDR3 length equals 18 residues. The CDR3 sequence is CASSVNPVGSGQKYGYTF. The CDR3 DNA follows: TGTGCCAGCAGCGTAAATCCGGTTGGGTCAGGGCAGAAATATGGCTACACCTTC.

This rearrangement joins TRBV30 to TRBJ2-6; 7 bases are shared with TRBD1. The CDR3 sequence is 15 residues long. In germline, CDR1 is GTSNPN, CDR2 SVGIG (reference sequence). Unmatched junction bases numbered 5, after V lost 3 bases and J lost 3 bases. CDR3 protein: CAWSETGIGANVLTF. DNA for the CDR3: TGTGCCTGGAGCGAGACAGGGATTGGGGCCAACGTCCTGACTTTC.

The chain is built from TRBV6-1 and TRBJ1-5, with 7 bases aligning to TRBD1. CDR3 length: 16 residues. Trimming took 2 bases from V and 2 from J; bases not matched to a gene: 6. CDR1 and CDR2 (germline): MNHNS, SASEGT. The CDR3: CASSELRDRGNQPQHF. CDR3 DNA sequence: TGTGCCAGCAGTGAATTAAGAGACAGGGGCAATCAGCCCCAGCATTTT.

V gene TRBV6-6 combines with J gene TRBJ2-1, with 7 bases lining up with TRBD2. The CDR3 totals 12 residues. V shed 10 bases, J shed 5 bases, and the junction held 5 bases outside the gene matches. Germline values: CDR1 MNHNY, CDR2 SVGAGI (reference sequence). CDR3 in amino acids: CATASGHNEQFF. In DNA, the CDR3 is TGTGCCACCGCTAGCGGACACAATGAGCAGTTCTTC.

The chain has TRBV25-1 and TRBJ1-4, with D possibly matching TRBD1 (6 bases). The length of the CDR3 is 15 residues. V dropped 1 base and J dropped 8 bases, with 14 bases sitting between them. Germline CDR1 MGHDK, CDR2 SYGVNS. CDR3 nucleotides: TGTGCCAGCAGTGAATTCTGGGCGACAGGAGAAAAACTGTTTTTT. It yields the protein CASSEFWATGEKLFF.

The genes are TRBV29-1 and TRBJ2-1, with 11 nucleotides matching TRBD1. The CDR3 sequence is 14 residues long. V lost 7 bases to trimming and J lost 9 bases; unmatched junction nucleotides: 11. Germline V gene data show CDR1 as SQVTM and CDR2 as ANQGSEA. The CDR3 loop is CSARGGTGGGEQFF. CDR3 DNA: TGCAGCGCCCGTGGGGGGACAGGGGGGGGTGAGCAGTTCTTC.

CDR3 residues: CAIPTGGSGYTF. Written as DNA, the CDR3 is TGTGCCATCCCAACCGGGGGGAGTGGCTACACCTTC. The chain recombines TRBV27 with TRBJ1-2; a weak D match, TRBD1 (5 bases). The germline V and J ends were trimmed by 10 bases and 7 bases, with 16 bases remaining between them. CDR3 length: 12 amino acids. The germline V gene encodes CDR1 MNHEY and CDR2 SMNVEV (reference sequence).